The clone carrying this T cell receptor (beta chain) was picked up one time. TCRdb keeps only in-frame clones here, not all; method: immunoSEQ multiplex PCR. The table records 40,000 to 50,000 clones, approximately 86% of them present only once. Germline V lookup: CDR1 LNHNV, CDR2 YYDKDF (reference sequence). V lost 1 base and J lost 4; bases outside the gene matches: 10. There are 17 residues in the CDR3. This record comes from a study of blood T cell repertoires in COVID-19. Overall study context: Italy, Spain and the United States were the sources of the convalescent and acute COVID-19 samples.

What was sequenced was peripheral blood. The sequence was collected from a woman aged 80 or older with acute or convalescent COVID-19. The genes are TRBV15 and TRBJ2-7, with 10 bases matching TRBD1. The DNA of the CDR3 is TGTGCCACCAGCAGAGCTGGGTCGGGACAGGGGCGTTACGAGCAGTACTTC. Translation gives CATSRAGSGQGRYEQYF.